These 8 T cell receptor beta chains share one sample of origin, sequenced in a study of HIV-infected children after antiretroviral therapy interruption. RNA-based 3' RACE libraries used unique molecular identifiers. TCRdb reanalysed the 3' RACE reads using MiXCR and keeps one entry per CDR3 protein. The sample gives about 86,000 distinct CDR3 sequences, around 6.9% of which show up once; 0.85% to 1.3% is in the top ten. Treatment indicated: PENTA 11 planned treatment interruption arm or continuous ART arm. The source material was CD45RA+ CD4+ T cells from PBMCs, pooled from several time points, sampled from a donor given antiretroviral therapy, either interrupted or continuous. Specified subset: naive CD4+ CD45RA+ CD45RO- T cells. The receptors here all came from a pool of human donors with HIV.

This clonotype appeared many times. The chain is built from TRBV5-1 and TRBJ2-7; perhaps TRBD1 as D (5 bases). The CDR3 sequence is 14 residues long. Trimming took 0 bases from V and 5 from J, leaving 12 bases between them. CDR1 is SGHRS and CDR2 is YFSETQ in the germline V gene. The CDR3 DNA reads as TGCGCCAGCAGCTTGGAGGCAGGGTCCGACGAGCAGTACTTC. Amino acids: CASSLEAGSDEQYF.

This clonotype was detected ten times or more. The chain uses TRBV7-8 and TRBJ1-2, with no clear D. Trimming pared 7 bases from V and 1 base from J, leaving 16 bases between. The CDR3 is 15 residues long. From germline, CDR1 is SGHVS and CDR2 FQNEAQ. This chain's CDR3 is CASTLQTFSNYGYTF. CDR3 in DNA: TGTGCCAGCACCCTTCAGACATTCAGTAACTATGGCTACACCTTC.

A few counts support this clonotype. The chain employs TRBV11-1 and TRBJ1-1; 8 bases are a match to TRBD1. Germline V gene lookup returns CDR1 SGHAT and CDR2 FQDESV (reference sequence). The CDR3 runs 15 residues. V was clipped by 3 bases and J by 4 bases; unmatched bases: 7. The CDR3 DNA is TGTGCCAGCAGCTTGACTACAGGGGGTAGCACTGAAGCTTTCTTT. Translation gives CASSLTTGGSTEAFF.

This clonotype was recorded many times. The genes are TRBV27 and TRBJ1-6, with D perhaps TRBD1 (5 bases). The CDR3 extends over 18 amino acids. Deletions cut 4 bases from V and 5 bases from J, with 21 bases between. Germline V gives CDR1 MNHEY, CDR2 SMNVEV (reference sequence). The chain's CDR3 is CASSYQTRGYRNNSPLHF. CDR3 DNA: TGTGCCAGCAGTTACCAGACCCGGGGTTACAGGAATAATTCACCCCTCCACTTT.

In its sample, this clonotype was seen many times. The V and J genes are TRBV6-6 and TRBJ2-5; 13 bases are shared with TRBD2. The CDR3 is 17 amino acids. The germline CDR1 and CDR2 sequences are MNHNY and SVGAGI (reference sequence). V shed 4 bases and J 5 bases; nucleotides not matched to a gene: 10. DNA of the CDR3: TGTGCCAGCAGTTTGCCGGGACTAGCGGGACCCGAGGAGACCCAGTACTTC. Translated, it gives CASSLPGLAGPEETQYF.

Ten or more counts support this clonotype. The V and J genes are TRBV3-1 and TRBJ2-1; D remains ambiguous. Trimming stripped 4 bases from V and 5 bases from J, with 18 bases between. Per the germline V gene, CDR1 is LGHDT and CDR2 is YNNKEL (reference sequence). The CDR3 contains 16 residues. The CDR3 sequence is CASSRPGSRRNNEQFF. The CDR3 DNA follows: TGTGCCAGCAGCCGGCCCGGGTCCCGGCGCAACAATGAGCAGTTCTTC.

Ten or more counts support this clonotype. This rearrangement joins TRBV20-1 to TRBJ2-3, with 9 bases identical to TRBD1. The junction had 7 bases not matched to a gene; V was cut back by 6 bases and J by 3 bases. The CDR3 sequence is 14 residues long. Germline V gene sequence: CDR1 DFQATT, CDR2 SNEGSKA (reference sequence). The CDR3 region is CSAGQGTRTDTQYF. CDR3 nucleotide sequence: TGCAGTGCCGGACAGGGGACAAGGACAGATACGCAGTATTTT.

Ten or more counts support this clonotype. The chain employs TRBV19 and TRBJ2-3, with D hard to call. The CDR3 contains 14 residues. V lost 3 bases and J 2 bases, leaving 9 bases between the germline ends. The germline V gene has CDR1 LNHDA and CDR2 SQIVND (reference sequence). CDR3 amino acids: CASSIAQVTDTQYF. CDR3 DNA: TGTGCCAGTAGTATTGCCCAGGTCACAGATACGCAGTATTTT. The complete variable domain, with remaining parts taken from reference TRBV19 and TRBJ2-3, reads DGGITQSPKYLFRKEGQNVTLSCEQNLNHDAMYWYRQDPGQGLRLIYYSQIVNDFQKGDIAEGYSVSREKKESFPLTVTSAQKNPTAFYLCASSIAQVTDTQYFGPGTRLTVL.